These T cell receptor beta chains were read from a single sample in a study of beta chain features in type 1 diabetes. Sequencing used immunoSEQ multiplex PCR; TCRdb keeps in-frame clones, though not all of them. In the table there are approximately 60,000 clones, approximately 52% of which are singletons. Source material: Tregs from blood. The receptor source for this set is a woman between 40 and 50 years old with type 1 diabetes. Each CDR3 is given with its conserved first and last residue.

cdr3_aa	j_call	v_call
CASSQDLSGDTEAFF	TRBJ1-1	TRBV14
CASSPPRPGQGLYEQYF	TRBJ2-7	TRBV18
CASSFPTGSYGYTF	TRBJ1-2	TRBV7-2
CASSQDRVSADTQYF	TRBJ2-3	TRBV4-3
CASSSGGGELFF	TRBJ2-2	TRBV7-3
CASSRQGLDEQYF	TRBJ2-7	TRBV5-1
CASSPTASGYNEQFF	TRBJ2-1	TRBV5-1
CASSQEDWGELFF	TRBJ2-2	TRBV4-3
CASSLGGTGELFF	TRBJ2-2	TRBV7-9
CATSTGTAEYTF	TRBJ1-2	TRBV28
CASSGGAGRYEQYF	TRBJ2-7	TRBV7-2
CASSLVRNYEQYF	TRBJ2-7	TRBV7-9
CASSSSSGPIREQFF	TRBJ2-1	TRBV7-2
CASSTGDEQYF	TRBJ2-7	TRBV4-2
CASSYGHGVAFF	TRBJ1-1	TRBV6-5
CASSLLAEKGEQYF	TRBJ2-7	TRBV7-2
CASSIQGSRSYEQYF	TRBJ2-7	TRBV28
CASSSMEGESEQFF	TRBJ2-1	TRBV7-3
CAWSVTSRSQYF	TRBJ2-5	TRBV30
CAWSKTSEQYF	TRBJ2-7	TRBV30
CASSLKQGSSNEQFF	TRBJ2-1	TRBV7-2
CASSLGLAYEQYF	TRBJ2-7	TRBV7-9
CASSWDRGGEQYF	TRBJ2-7	TRBV5-4
CSVGPSRGEAFF	TRBJ1-1	TRBV29-1
CASSQQVSSYNEQFF	TRBJ2-1	TRBV6-6
CSARSADTQYF	TRBJ2-3	TRBV20-1